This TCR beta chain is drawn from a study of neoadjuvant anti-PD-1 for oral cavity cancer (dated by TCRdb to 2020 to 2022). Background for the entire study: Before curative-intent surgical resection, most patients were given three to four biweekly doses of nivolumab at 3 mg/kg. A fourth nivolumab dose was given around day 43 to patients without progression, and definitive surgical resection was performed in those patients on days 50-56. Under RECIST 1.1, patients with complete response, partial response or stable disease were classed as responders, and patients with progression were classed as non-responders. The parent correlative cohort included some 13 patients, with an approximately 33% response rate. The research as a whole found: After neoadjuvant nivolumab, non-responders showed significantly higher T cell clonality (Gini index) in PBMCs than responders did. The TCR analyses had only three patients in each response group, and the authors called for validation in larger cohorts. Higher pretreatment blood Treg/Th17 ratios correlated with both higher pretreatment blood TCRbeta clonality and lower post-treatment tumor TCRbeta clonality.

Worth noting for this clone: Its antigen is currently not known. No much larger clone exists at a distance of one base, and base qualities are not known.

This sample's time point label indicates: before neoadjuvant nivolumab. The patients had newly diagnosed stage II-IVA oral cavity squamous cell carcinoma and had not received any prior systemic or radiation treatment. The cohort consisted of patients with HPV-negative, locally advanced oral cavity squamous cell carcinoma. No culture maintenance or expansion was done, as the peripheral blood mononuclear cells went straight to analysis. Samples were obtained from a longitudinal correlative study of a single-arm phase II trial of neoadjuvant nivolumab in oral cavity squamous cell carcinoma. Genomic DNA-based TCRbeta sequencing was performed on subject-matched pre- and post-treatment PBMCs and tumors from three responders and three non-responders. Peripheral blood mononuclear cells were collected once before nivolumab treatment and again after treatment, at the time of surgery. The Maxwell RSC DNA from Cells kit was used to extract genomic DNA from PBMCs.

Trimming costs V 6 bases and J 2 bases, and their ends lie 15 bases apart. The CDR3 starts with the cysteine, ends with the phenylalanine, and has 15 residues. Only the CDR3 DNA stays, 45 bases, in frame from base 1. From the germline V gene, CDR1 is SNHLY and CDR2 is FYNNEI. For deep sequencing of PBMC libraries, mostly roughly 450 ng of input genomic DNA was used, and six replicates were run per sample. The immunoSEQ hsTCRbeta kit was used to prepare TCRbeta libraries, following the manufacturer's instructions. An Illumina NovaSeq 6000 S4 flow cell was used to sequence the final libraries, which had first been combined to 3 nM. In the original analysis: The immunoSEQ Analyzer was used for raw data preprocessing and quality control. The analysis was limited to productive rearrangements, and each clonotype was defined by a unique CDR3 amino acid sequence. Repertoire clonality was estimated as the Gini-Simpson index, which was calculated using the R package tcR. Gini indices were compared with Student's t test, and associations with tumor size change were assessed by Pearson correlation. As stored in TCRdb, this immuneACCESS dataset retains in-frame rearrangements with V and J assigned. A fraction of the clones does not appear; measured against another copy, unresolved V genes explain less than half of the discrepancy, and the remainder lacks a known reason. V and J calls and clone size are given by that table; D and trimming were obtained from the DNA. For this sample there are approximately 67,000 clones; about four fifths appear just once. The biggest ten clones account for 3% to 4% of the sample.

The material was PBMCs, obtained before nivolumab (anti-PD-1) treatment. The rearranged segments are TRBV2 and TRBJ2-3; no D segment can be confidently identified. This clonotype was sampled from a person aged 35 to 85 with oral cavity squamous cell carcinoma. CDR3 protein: CASRNRLQATDTQYF. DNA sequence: TGTGCCAGCAGGAACCGCCTCCAGGCCACAGATACGCAGTATTTT.